This T cell receptor (beta chain) was sequenced for a study of T cell responses to AZD1222 COVID-19 vaccine. General observations from the study: Spike-specific TCR breadth and depth both grew after two AZD1222 doses.

As concerns this clone: Its antigen is still unknown.

Sequencing was performed with immunoSEQ multiplex PCR; in TCRdb, only in-frame clones are kept and a portion is missing. The sample lists over 70,000 clones, about 74% occurring once. The CDR3 length is 18 residues. Germline assignment: CDR1 KGHSH and CDR2 LQKENI. Trimming cost V 6 bases and J 0 bases; bases outside gene matches: 15. The chain links TRBV18 to TRBJ2-5, with 8 positions matching TRBD2. The receptor's source is an adult who received the MenACWY meningococcal vaccine as a control. Sequenced here: peripheral blood, sampled 28 days after the second dose of the MenACWY control vaccine. In DNA, the CDR3 is TGTGCCAGCTCCCCGCGGGCCTCTAGCGGGCTAAACCAAGAGACCCAGTACTTC. This gives the protein CASSPRASSGLNQETQYF.